This T cell receptor (beta chain) derives from a study of blood T cell repertoires in COVID-19 (TCRdb year 2020). About the full investigation: Samples from collaborators originated in the United States, Italy and Spain and spanned both the acute and convalescent phases of COVID-19. The material from the prospective study consisted of cDNA or gDNA derived from T cells, B-cell-depleted T cells, or PBMCs. The samples were drawn from two sources: the first 160 participants of the ongoing ImmuneRACE study, and 1,000 to 1,500 subjects contributed by 6 global collaborators. Where available, HLA class I and class II types were obtained from metadata supplied by the sample provider rather than from assay-based typing. The repertoires were made available in a free public database intended to serve as a resource for research on the immune response to SARS-CoV-2. Deeply sampled blood TCRbeta repertoires from subjects exposed to, actively infected with, or recovered from COVID-19 were included in the dataset. Nearly every sample came with metadata listing a de-identified subject ID, COVID-19 status, age in years and sex. General study outcomes and caveats: Clinical and demographic metadata were provided uncurated, with the amount varying by source and participant.

Whole blood was collected in K2EDTA tubes by collaborating institutions according to the institutions' own protocols. For TCRbeta analysis, collaborators shipped samples in one of three forms: frozen whole blood, isolated PBMCs, or DNA extracted from either of those sample types. TCRbeta CDR3 regions were amplified from genomic DNA using the immunoSEQ Assay, a bias-controlled multiplex PCR. For the original study's pipeline: The number of nucleated cells in each sample was estimated from the amplification of reference gene primers within the assay. To quantify the absolute abundance of each unique TCRbeta CDR3 rearrangement, sequence reads were collapsed and filtered. Productive Simpson clonality was computed per sample as the square root of Simpson's diversity index over productive rearrangements. Held by TCRdb, this immuneACCESS table contains in-frame sequences only and omits some clones. Under half of the omission traces to an unresolved V gene where checked; the cause of the rest is unknown. D and trimming were read from the DNA, whereas the V and J calls and clone size are those reported in that table. The sample table records more than 55,000 clones; under 85% of these occur just once. The ten largest clones add up to around 6% of the sample.

The CDR3 has 15 amino acids, counting the end cysteine and phenylalanine. The retained sequence is limited to the CDR3, 45 bases, with the frame set at the first base. CDR1 and CDR2, per the germline V gene, are SGHRS and YFSETQ. V is pruned by 4 bases and J by 6 bases, leaving 9 bases of the junction without a gene match. For this clone: Its antigen is unknown. No much larger clonotype is one base removed from it; base qualities were not supplied.

Material: peripheral blood. The sequence was collected from a woman in her fifties or sixties with active or convalescent COVID-19. The chain uses TRBV5-1 and TRBJ2-7, and 11 junction bases match TRBD1. The CDR3 reads CASSLTGTGGLEQYF. The DNA is TGCGCCAGCAGCCTTACCGGGACAGGGGGGCTCGAGCAGTACTTC.